These 8 T cell receptor beta chains were all obtained from the same sample, sequenced in a study of beta chain features in type 1 diabetes. TCRB transcripts that were expressed got sequenced, as all of the isolated RNA had been reverse transcribed. Assay: immunoSEQ multiplex PCR; the TCRdb copy retains only in-frame clones and omits some. Here the sample spans 250,000 to 350,000 clones, 12% to 15% being singletons. The sample taken for sequencing was central memory CD4+ T cells from blood. Receptors were obtained from a man aged 30 to 45 in good health.

This clone was observed a few times. V and J are TRBV4-3 and TRBJ1-2; unclear D gene. The CDR3 contains 13 residues. Germline V lookup: CDR1 LGHNA, CDR2 YSLEER. With 0 bases removed from V and 8 bases from J, the gap between germline ends came to 10 bases. The CDR3 sequence: CASSQDVGEGYTF. In nucleotides, the CDR3 is TGCGCCAGCAGCCAAGATGTCGGGGAAGGCTACACCTTC.

The chain recombines TRBV6-1 with TRBJ2-3, with TRBD1 matching over 9 bases. The CDR3 runs 15 residues. The germline V gene encodes CDR1 MNHNS and CDR2 SASEGT. J gave up 2 bases and V 6 bases, and 6 bases lay outside the gene matches. The CDR3 loop reads CASRLTGGITDTQYF. In nucleotides, the CDR3 is TGTGCCAGCAGGTTGACAGGGGGGATCACAGATACGCAGTATTTT.

This sequence joins TRBV6-1 and TRBJ1-1, with 7 bases identical to TRBD1. Germline V gene lookup returns CDR1 MNHNS and CDR2 SASEGT. The CDR3 runs 15 residues. V was clipped by 6 bases and J by 5 bases; unmatched bases: 12. The DNA of the CDR3 is TGTGCCAGCAGAGCTACAGGGGTCGGGGGGACTGAAGCTTTCTTT. Translation: CASRATGVGGTEAFF.

This chain joins TRBV5-4 and TRBJ2-7; perhaps TRBD1 as D (6 bases). The CDR3 consists of 12 residues. Per the germline V gene, CDR1 is SGHNT and CDR2 is YYREEE (reference sequence). Trimming took off 5 bases at V and 2 bases at J, with 8 bases between the two ends. CDR3 in amino acids: CASRRDTYEQYV. The CDR3 region has the DNA TGTGCCAGCAGGAGGGACACCTACGAGCAGTACGTC.

The V gene is TRBV6-1, the J gene TRBJ2-1; possible D gene TRBD1, 5 bases. V lost 2 bases to trimming and J lost 4 bases, with 9 bases between them. The germline gives CDR1 MNHNS, CDR2 SASEGT. The CDR3 extends over 14 amino acids. DNA for the CDR3: TGTGCCAGCAGTGAAAGGACACCTTACAATGAGCAGTTCTTC. It yields the protein CASSERTPYNEQFF.

This clone was found once. This chain joins TRBV18 and TRBJ1-1; the D is unclear. V lost 3 bases to trimming and J lost 1 base, with 12 bases between them. Germline CDR1 is KGHSH and CDR2 is LQKENI. The CDR3 length is 15 residues. The CDR3 is CASSPRHAPNTEAFF. CDR3 DNA sequence: TGTGCCAGCTCACCTAGACACGCACCGAACACTGAAGCTTTCTTT.

This clone was seen ten or more times. V usage is TRBV7-9 and J usage is TRBJ1-2; 10 bases align to TRBD1. J gave up 7 bases and V 4 bases, and 6 bases lay outside the gene matches. The CDR3 is 14 amino acids. From germline, CDR1 is SEHNR and CDR2 FQNEAQ (reference sequence). The CDR3 sequence is CASSSTGGALGYTF. The CDR3, as DNA: TGTGCCAGCAGCTCGACAGGGGGCGCGCTTGGCTACACCTTC.

This sequence joins TRBV30 and TRBJ1-2; D not resolved. Trimming cost V 2 bases and J 4 bases, with 17 bases left between them. This CDR3 is 15 amino acids long. Germline V CDR1 and CDR2: GTSNPN, SVGIG (reference sequence). The CDR3 sequence: CAWSPNPWGSYGYTF. CDR3 sequence (DNA): TGTGCCTGGAGTCCGAACCCGTGGGGAAGCTATGGCTACACCTTC.